Below, 9 T cell receptor beta chains from the same sample are listed, as sequenced in a study of T-cell memory formation after mild COVID-19. TCRdb used MiXCR to reprocess the 5' RACE reads, holding one entry per CDR3 protein. The sample has hundreds of thousands of distinct CDR3 sequences, 20% to 25% seen once. The sample consisted of PBMCs or a T cell subset sorted from them (not recorded which). The receptors here all came from an adult woman who had mild COVID-19 (a few samples of this study predate the infection). Cell type and time point are not known.

This rearrangement joins TRBV29-1 to TRBJ2-1; 7 bases match TRBD1. The junction had 4 bases not matched to a gene; V was cut back by 3 bases and J by 5 bases. This CDR3 comprises 13 residues. Germline loops: CDR1 SQVTM, CDR2 ANQGSEA. Written as DNA, the CDR3 is TGCAGCGTTGAGAGGGACAGAAACAATGAGCAGTTCTTC. This sequence encodes CSVERDRNNEQFF.

J is TRBJ2-4 and V is TRBV19; TRBD1 aligns across 9 bases. The CDR3 extends over 19 amino acids. V lost 1 base, J lost 8 bases, and 18 bases stayed unmatched. CDR1 is LNHDA, CDR2 SQIVND, per germline (reference sequence). CDR3 sequence (DNA): TGTGCCAGTAGTATAGTGGGTGGGGGACAGGGAGGGCGTAGCGACATTCAGTACTTC. Protein sequence: CASSIVGGGQGGRSDIQYF.

The chain combines TRBV20-1 with TRBJ1-1; D is ambiguous. V lost 0 bases and J 0 bases, leaving 5 bases between the germline ends. The germline gives CDR1 DFQATT, CDR2 SNEGSKA (reference sequence). CDR3 length: 13 residues. CDR3 in amino acids: CSARDPMNTEAFF. DNA of the CDR3: TGCAGTGCTAGAGATCCAATGAACACTGAAGCTTTCTTT.

This clonotype was detected once. J is TRBJ2-7 and V is TRBV2; perhaps TRBD1 as D (5 bases). The V gene lost 7 bases and the J gene lost 0 bases, with 19 bases spanning the gap. Germline V gives CDR1 SNHLY, CDR2 FYNNEI. The CDR3 is 16 amino acids. The CDR3 region is CASTPRTSPSSYEQYF. CDR3 DNA: TGTGCCAGCACCCCCCGGACATCCCCGAGCTCCTACGAGCAGTACTTC.

This chain links TRBV5-8 with TRBJ2-1; a weak D match, TRBD1 (6 bases). V shed 3 bases and J shed 0 bases, with 13 bases lying between them. Germline-derived CDR1 and CDR2 are SGHTS and YDEGEE. The CDR3 totals 16 residues. The CDR3 sequence is CASSSRGQPSYNEQFF. CDR3 nucleotides: TGTGCCAGCAGCTCAAGAGGACAGCCCTCCTACAATGAGCAGTTCTTC.

The CDR3 bases are TGTGCCAGCAGTTTTCCCGATGTAGGGTCAGATCAGCCCCAGCATTTT. Its translation is CASSFPDVGSDQPQHF. This chain links TRBV6-1 with TRBJ1-5; D not certain. Germline V lookup: CDR1 MNHNS, CDR2 SASEGT. Trimming cost V 5 bases and J 5 bases, with 19 bases left between them. The CDR3 runs 16 residues.

This clonotype was seen only a few times. V is TRBV5-1 and J is TRBJ2-1, with TRBD1 matching 7 bases. CDR3 length: 14 amino acids. The ends lost 0 bases at V and 6 bases at J; junction bases unmatched: 3. Germline V gene data show CDR1 as SGHRS and CDR2 as YFSETQ. The CDR3 loop is CASSLEQGRNEQFF. The CDR3 DNA is TGCGCCAGCAGCTTGGAACAGGGGCGCAATGAGCAGTTCTTC.

V gene TRBV12-5 combines with J gene TRBJ1-1, with unresolved D. CDR1 and CDR2 (germline): LGHNT, FRNRAP. CDR3 length equals 13 residues. V lost 2 bases to trimming and J lost 1 base, with 5 bases between them. The CDR3 nucleotides are TGTGCTAGTGGTTTGTCAGCGAACACTGAAGCTTTCTTT. Protein product: CASGLSANTEAFF.

The chain links TRBV18 to TRBJ1-1, with TRBD1 matching over 10 bases. Trimming removed 4 bases from V and 1 base from J; junction bases left unmatched: 3. The CDR3 is made up of 15 amino acids. Germline CDR1 reads KGHSH; CDR2 reads LQKENI. CDR3 DNA sequence: TGTGCCAGCTCACGTGGGACAGGGGAGAACACTGAAGCTTTCTTT. Encoded protein: CASSRGTGENTEAFF.